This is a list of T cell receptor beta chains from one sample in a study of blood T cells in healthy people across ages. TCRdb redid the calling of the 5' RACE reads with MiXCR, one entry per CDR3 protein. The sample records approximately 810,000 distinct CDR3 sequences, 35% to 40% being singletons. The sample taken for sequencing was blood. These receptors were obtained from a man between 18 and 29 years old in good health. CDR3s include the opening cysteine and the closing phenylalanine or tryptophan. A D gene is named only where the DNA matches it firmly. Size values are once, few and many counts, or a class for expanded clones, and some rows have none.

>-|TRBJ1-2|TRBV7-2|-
TGTGCCAGCAGCTCGGGGGGAAAAACTAACTATGGCTACACCTTC
CASSSGGKTNYGYTF
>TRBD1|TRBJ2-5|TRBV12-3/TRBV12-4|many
TGTGCCAGCAGTACTAGGACAGGAAGGGAGACCCAGTACTTC
CASSTRTGRETQYF
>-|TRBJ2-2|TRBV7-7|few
TGTGCCAGCAGCTTAGGCCGGGCCGGGGAGCTGTTTTTT
CASSLGRAGELFF
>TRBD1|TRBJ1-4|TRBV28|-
TGTGCCAGCAGCCGACAGGGGCGAAAGGCTAATGAAAAACTGTTTTTT
CASSRQGRKANEKLFF
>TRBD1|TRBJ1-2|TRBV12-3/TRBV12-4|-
TGTGCCAGCAGTTTACGGGACAGGTATTTGGATGGCTACACCTTC
CASSLRDRYLDGYTF
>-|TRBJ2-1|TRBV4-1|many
TGCGCCAGCAGCCAATCGCCTAGCCGGGACAATGAGCAGTTCTTC
CASSQSPSRDNEQFF
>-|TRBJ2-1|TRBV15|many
TGTGCCACCAGCAGAGGATTAGAGCCAGGGGTCCGGTACAATGAGCAGTTCTTC
CATSRGLEPGVRYNEQFF
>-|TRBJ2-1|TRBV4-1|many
TGCGCCAGCAGCCATAGTAGCGGCAGCTCCTACAATGAGCAGTTCTTC
CASSHSSGSSYNEQFF
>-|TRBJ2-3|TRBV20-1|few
TGCAGTGCCGACCCGGGGTCCGTGGTAGCGGAAGCCGTGGATACGCAGTATTTT
CSADPGSVVAEAVDTQYF
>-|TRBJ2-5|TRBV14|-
TGTGCCAGCAGCCAAAAGACGGGGTTTCCGCTGGATGAGCAGTACTTC
CASSQKTGFPLDEQYF
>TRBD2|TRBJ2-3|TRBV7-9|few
TGTGCCAGCAGCCCACCCCGGCTAGCGGGGGAGAACACAGATACGCAGTATTTT
CASSPPRLAGENTDTQYF
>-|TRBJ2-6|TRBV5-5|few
TGTGCCAGCAGCTTGGGACAGTTTCTTGGGGCCAACGTCCTGACTTTC
CASSLGQFLGANVLTF
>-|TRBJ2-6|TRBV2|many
TGTGCCAGCAGTAACACCCGGACGATGAATAACTCTGGGGCCAACGTCCTGACTTTC
CASSNTRTMNNSGANVLTF
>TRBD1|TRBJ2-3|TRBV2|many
TGTGCCAGCACGTCAGGGGGAGATACGCAGTATTTT
CASTSGGDTQYF
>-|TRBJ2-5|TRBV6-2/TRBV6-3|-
TGTGCCAGCAGTTACTATGGGGATGGCCTTGAGACCCAGTACTTC
CASSYYGDGLETQYF
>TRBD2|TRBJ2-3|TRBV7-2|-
TGTGCCAGCAGCTTAGTACGGGGGGGCATAGATACGCAGTATTTT
CASSLVRGGIDTQYF
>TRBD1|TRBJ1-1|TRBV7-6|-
TGTGCCAGCAGCTTTAAACAGGGGGCGGAAGCTTTCTTT
CASSFKQGAEAFF
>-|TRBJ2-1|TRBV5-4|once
TGTGCCAGCAGCTTTAAGCACCGCGGGGATGAGCAGTTCTTC
CASSFKHRGDEQFF
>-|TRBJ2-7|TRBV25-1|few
TGTGCCAGCAGTGAAGATAACGAGTTGAATGAGCAGTACTTC
CASSEDNELNEQYF
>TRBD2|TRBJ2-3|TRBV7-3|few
TGTGCCAGCAGCCTAGCGGGGGTAACCACAGATACGCAGTATTTT
CASSLAGVTTDTQYF
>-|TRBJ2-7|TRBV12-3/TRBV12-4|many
TGTGCCAGCAGTTTAGCGGGGTGGGAGCAGTACTTC
CASSLAGWEQYF
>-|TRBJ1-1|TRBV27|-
TGTGTCAGCAGTTTAGGGACACCCTGGGGGAACACTGAAGCTTTCTTT
CVSSLGTPWGNTEAFF
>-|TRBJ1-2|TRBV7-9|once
TGTGCCAGCAGTCATCAGCGAGGCCAAGGGAGTGGCTACACCTTC
CASSHQRGQGSGYTF
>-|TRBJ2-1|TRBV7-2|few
TGTGCCAGCAGCATAGGGACCAATTTATACAATGAGCAGTTCTTC
CASSIGTNLYNEQFF
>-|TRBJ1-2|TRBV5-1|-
TGCGCCAGCAGCCCCTCATCGGGTGGCGGTGGCTACACCTTC
CASSPSSGGGGYTF
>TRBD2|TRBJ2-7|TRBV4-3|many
TGCGCCAGCAGCCAAGATAGTTCGGGGGGAAGGGAGCAGTACTTC
CASSQDSSGGREQYF
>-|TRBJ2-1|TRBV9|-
TGTGCCAGCAGCGTAGGGGCAGGCGACTTCTACAATGAGCAGTTCTTC
CASSVGAGDFYNEQFF
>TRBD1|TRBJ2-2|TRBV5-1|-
TGCGCCAGCACCTTGACAGGGAGCGTCGCCGGGGAGCTGTTTTTT
CASTLTGSVAGELFF
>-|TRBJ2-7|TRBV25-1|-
TGTGCCAGCAGGGGGCAGGGGACCTACGAGCAGTACTTC
CASRGQGTYEQYF
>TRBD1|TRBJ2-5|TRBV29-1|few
TGCAGCGTTTTCAGGGGGTATTGGGAGACCCAGTACTTC
CSVFRGYWETQYF
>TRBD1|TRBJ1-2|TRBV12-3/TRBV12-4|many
TGTGCCAGCAGTCCCGGGACAGTTAACTATGGCTACACCTTC
CASSPGTVNYGYTF
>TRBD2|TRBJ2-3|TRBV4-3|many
TGCGCCAGCAGCCCGGATTCACTAGCGGGGAGCACAGATACGCAGTATTTT
CASSPDSLAGSTDTQYF
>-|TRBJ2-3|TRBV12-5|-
TGTGCTAGTGGTTTGGACCTAGCCGCAGATACGCAGTATTTT
CASGLDLAADTQYF
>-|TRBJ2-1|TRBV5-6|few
TGTGCCAGCAGCCCGGCTGTGGCGTCTTACAATGAGCAGTTCTTC
CASSPAVASYNEQFF
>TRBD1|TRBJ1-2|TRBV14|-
TGTGCCAGCAGCCAAGTGGGAGACAGGGCGGATGGCTACACCTTC
CASSQVGDRADGYTF
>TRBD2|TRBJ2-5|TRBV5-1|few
TGCGCCAGCAGCACCAGACTAGCGGGGGTAGAGACCCAGTACTTC
CASSTRLAGVETQYF
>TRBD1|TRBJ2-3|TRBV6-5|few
TGTGCCAGCCACAGGGGGCCCAGGGATACGCAGTATTTT
CASHRGPRDTQYF
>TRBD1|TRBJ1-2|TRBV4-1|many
TGCGCCAGCAGCCAAATGACAGGGTTCGGCTATGGCTACACCTTC
CASSQMTGFGYGYTF
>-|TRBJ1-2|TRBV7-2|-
TGTGCCAGCAGAGCCTATTCGAAGTACTATGGCTACACCTTC
CASRAYSKYYGYTF
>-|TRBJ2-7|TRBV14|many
TGTGCCAGCAGCCAAGATATTCGCCAGGGGCAGTACTTC
CASSQDIRQGQYF
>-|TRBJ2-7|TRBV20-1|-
TGCAGTGCTAGAGGGGCGAGAAGCTCCTACGAGCAGTACTTC
CSARGARSSYEQYF
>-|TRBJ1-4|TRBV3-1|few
TGTGCCAGCAGCCCGGGCGGTGAGCTCGGAGGAAAACTGTTTTTT
CASSPGGELGGKLFF
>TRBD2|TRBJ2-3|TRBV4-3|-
TGCGCCAGCAGCCAAGAGTGGACTAGCGGCACAGATACGCAGTATTTT
CASSQEWTSGTDTQYF
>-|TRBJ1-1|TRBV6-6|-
TGTGCCAGCAGCCGCGGGCCGGGCACTGAAGCTTTCTTT
CASSRGPGTEAFF
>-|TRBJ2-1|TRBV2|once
TGTGCCAGCAGTGATTGGCAGGTTCAGTTCTTC
CASSDWQVQFF
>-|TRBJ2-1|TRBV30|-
TGTGCCTGGAGTGAAAGGGGCTCCTACAATGAGCAGTTCTTC
CAWSERGSYNEQFF